This entry concerns a single T cell receptor beta chain. A CD45RA-negative memory subset and a CD45RA+ naive subset were separated from the CD4+ cells. These data are taken from a study of shared clonotypes between healthy human individuals. The authors loaded about 200 ng DNA, 30,000 to 35,000 T cell genomes, into sorted-subset replicate PCRs. Clones were read by immunoSEQ multiplex PCR, and TCRdb kept only the in-frame ones, dropping some. This table holds over a million clones, 98% found once. This clonotype was obtained from a man aged 25 to 40 in good health. Sequenced: naive CD4+ T cells sorted from blood. The subset denotes: CD45RA+ positively selected.

The CDR3 reads CASSPPTGLHTIYF. The CDR3 bases are TGTGCCAGCTCACCACCCACAGGGCTCCACACCATATATTTT. This chain connects TRBV18 to TRBJ1-3; tentatively, D is TRBD1 (6 bases). Trimming pared 0 bases from V and 8 bases from J, leaving 11 bases between. CDR3 size: 14 residues. Germline V gene sequence: CDR1 KGHSH, CDR2 LQKENI.